These 30 T cell receptor beta chains came from one sample sequenced in a study of OX40 agonist ivuxolimab in advanced cancers. Sequencing used immunoSEQ multiplex PCR; TCRdb keeps in-frame clones, though not all of them. This sample has 70,000 or so clones, with about 90% found just once. Specimen: CD4+ or CD8+ T cells sorted from blood, collected in a trial of the OX40 agonist ivuxolimab. These receptor sequences come from an adult with an advanced solid tumor such as melanoma, head and neck, liver or kidney cancer.

V and J are TRBV2 and TRBJ2-5; D not certain. V lost 3 bases, J lost 5 bases, and 13 bases lay in between. The CDR3 extends over 14 amino acids. The germline V gene encodes CDR1 SNHLY and CDR2 FYNNEI. The CDR3 DNA reads as TGTGCCAGCAGTGACTGGTCGAAGAGGGAGACCCAGTACTTC. It translates to CASSDWSKRETQYF.

V gene TRBV7-2 combines with J gene TRBJ1-1, with TRBD1 as a possible D gene (5 bases). There are 14 residues in the CDR3. Germline loops: CDR1 SGHTA, CDR2 FQGNSA. With 4 bases removed from V and 4 bases from J, the gap between germline ends came to 13 bases. The CDR3, as DNA: TGTGCCAGCAGCTCCCAGGGCGGGGGCACTGAAGCTTTCTTT. Its translation: CASSSQGGGTEAFF.

This chain links TRBV5-1 with TRBJ2-1, with TRBD2 matching over 8 bases. Unmatched junction bases numbered 3, after V lost 0 bases and J lost 4 bases. CDR1 and CDR2 (germline): SGHRS, YFSETQ. The CDR3 runs 15 residues. Written as DNA, the CDR3 is TGCGCCAGCAGCTTGGCGGGGGGGCGGTACAATGAGCAGTTCTTC. Its protein product is CASSLAGGRYNEQFF.

This clone was seen a single time. The chain recombines TRBV11-3 with TRBJ2-1; the D gene is possibly TRBD2 (6 bases). CDR1 and CDR2 from the germline V gene are SGHNT and YENEEA. The CDR3 runs 13 residues. The V gene lost 3 bases and the J gene lost 9 bases, with 12 bases spanning the gap. As DNA, the CDR3 is TGTGCCAGCAGCTTTTCCATGGAGGGTGAGCAGTTCTTC. The encoded protein is CASSFSMEGEQFF.

The CDR3 loop reads CASSGLGQDSGNTIYF. As DNA, the CDR3 is TGTGCCAGCAGCGGTTTGGGTCAGGACTCTGGAAACACCATATATTTT. The chain couples TRBV5-6 to TRBJ1-3, with D uncertain. V lost 4 bases to trimming and J lost 0 bases, with 14 bases between them. This CDR3 is 16 amino acids long. Germline V gives CDR1 SGHDT, CDR2 YYEEEE.

V gene TRBV7-9 combines with J gene TRBJ2-6; D possibly uses TRBD1 or TRBD2 (5 bases each). The CDR3 length is 18 residues. V lost 7 bases and J lost 0, with 19 bases in between. From germline, CDR1 is SEHNR and CDR2 FQNEAQ (reference sequence). The CDR3 DNA reads as TGTGCCAGCACCCTCTCCCCGGGGCTTAGCTCTGGGGCCAACGTCCTGACTTTC. Translation gives CASTLSPGLSSGANVLTF.

The chain has TRBV28 and TRBJ1-1; weak D call: TRBD1 (5 bases). The germline CDR1 and CDR2 sequences are MDHEN and SYDVKM. This CDR3 comprises 12 residues. V lost 6 bases, J lost 6 bases, and 11 bases lay in between. As DNA, the CDR3 is TGTGCCAGCAGAGCACAGGATGCTGAAGCTTTCTTT. The encoded protein is CASRAQDAEAFF.

The CDR3: CAWSVSPRGGKGLETQYF. The CDR3 region has the DNA TGTGCCTGGAGTGTTTCCCCCCGAGGCGGGAAGGGCTTGGAGACCCAGTACTTC. This sequence joins TRBV30 and TRBJ2-5; D might be TRBD2 (6 bases). Germline assignment: CDR1 GTSNPN and CDR2 SVGIG (reference sequence). V lost 0 bases and J 5 bases, leaving 25 bases between the germline ends. CDR3 size: 18 residues.

The rearrangement uses TRBV19 and TRBJ1-5; 8 nucleotides match TRBD1. Germline loops: CDR1 LNHDA, CDR2 SQIVND (reference sequence). V was pared by 10 bases and J by 5 bases, with 10 bases of the junction left unmatched. This CDR3 is 14 amino acids long. The chain's CDR3 is CATAGQGEHQPQHF. In nucleotides, the CDR3 is TGTGCCACCGCAGGACAGGGAGAACATCAGCCCCAGCATTTT.

This rearrangement joins TRBV11-3 to TRBJ2-1; TRBD1 is a possible D gene (6 bases). Germline V gene lookup returns CDR1 SGHNT and CDR2 YENEEA. V was pared by 4 bases and J by 12 bases, with 13 bases between. The CDR3 sequence is 12 residues long. This CDR3 is CASSSTTGPQFF. For the CDR3, the DNA is TGTGCCAGCAGCTCTACGACAGGACCGCAGTTCTTC.

V is TRBV11-3 and J is TRBJ2-2; 9 nucleotides line up with TRBD2. This CDR3 spans 16 amino acids. With V trimmed by 3 bases and J by 4 bases, 6 bases remained unmatched. Germline V gene lookup returns CDR1 SGHNT and CDR2 YENEEA. DNA for the CDR3: TGTGCCAGCAGCTTGTCCGCGGGAGGGCTCACCGGGGAGCTGTTTTTT. The encoded protein is CASSLSAGGLTGELFF.

The chain carries TRBV6-6 and TRBJ1-2; a possible D gene is TRBD1 (5 bases). Germline V gene data show CDR1 as MNHNY and CDR2 as SVGAGI (reference sequence). CDR3 size: 11 residues. The V end was cut by 6 bases, the J end by 4 bases, with 6 bases between. The CDR3 region is CASRQGYGYTF. In DNA form, the CDR3 reads TGTGCCAGCAGGCAGGGCTATGGCTACACCTTC.

The chain is built from TRBV5-6 and TRBJ1-5; D is possibly TRBD1 (5 bases). V dropped 4 bases and J dropped 3 bases, with 17 bases sitting between them. This CDR3 contains 16 residues. Germline CDR1 and CDR2: SGHDT and YYEEEE. In DNA, the CDR3 is TGTGCCAGCAGCCCTGGATATCACGGGACCAATCAGCCCCAGCATTTT. This codes for CASSPGYHGTNQPQHF.

This chain links TRBV10-3 with TRBJ2-1, with 11 bases matching TRBD1. The CDR3 extends over 14 amino acids. CDR1 and CDR2 from the germline V gene are ENHRY and SYGVKD. Losses at the gene ends were 7 bases for V and 8 bases for J; bases not matched to a gene: 7. The DNA of the CDR3 is TGTGCCATCAACCAGGGACAGGGGGTCGATGAGCAGTTCTTC. Translation gives CAINQGQGVDEQFF.

The chain employs TRBV5-4 and TRBJ2-6; D is unclear. The CDR3 contains 17 residues. Germline V gene data show CDR1 as SGHNT and CDR2 as YYREEE (reference sequence). V was pared by 3 bases and J by 2 bases, with 15 bases between. The DNA for the CDR3 is TGTGCCAGCAGCTCCCCCCAAGGGCAGACTGGGGCCAACGTCCTGACTTTC. Its protein is CASSSPQGQTGANVLTF.

This clone has a single count. The genes are TRBV7-2 and TRBJ1-1, with a weak D call TRBD1 (6 bases). The CDR3 runs to 17 residues. Germline CDR1 and CDR2: SGHTA and FQGNSA. V dropped 5 bases and J dropped 0 bases, with 19 bases sitting between them. The DNA of the CDR3 is TGTGCCAGCAGCCCCCCACGGGGGCCGGGGATGAACACTGAAGCTTTCTTT. As protein: CASSPPRGPGMNTEAFF.

The chain employs TRBV15 and TRBJ2-2; 12 bases fit TRBD1. Germline CDR1 LNHNV, CDR2 YYDKDF (reference sequence). J was trimmed by 0 bases and V by 2 bases; bases with no gene match: 4. The CDR3 runs to 18 residues. The CDR3 loop reads CATSRPGTGGANTGELFF. CDR3 nucleotide sequence: TGTGCCACCAGCAGACCCGGGACAGGGGGCGCGAACACCGGGGAGCTGTTTTTT.

The chain uses TRBV7-8 and TRBJ2-7, with 7 bases lining up with TRBD1. CDR1 and CDR2 from the germline V gene are SGHVS and FQNEAQ. The trim removed 4 bases at V and 3 bases at J, leaving 6 bases unmatched. This CDR3 has 14 residues. The CDR3 sequence is CASSSGQLYYEQYF. CDR3 nucleotides: TGTGCCAGCAGCTCGGGACAGCTTTACTACGAGCAGTACTTC.

Details on this clone: Distinct nucleotide sequences in the sample also encode this CDR3. The chain combines TRBV2 with TRBJ2-7; D remains unclear. The V end was cut by 4 bases, the J end by 1 base, with 11 bases between. The CDR3 consists of 14 residues. The germline V gene encodes CDR1 SNHLY and CDR2 FYNNEI. CDR3 coding DNA: TGTGCCAGCAGTGGTGGCAGTCTATCCTACGAGCAGTACTTC. This translates into CASSGGSLSYEQYF.

This chain connects TRBV9 to TRBJ2-1, with 7 bases matching TRBD2. The germline V gene encodes CDR1 SGDLS and CDR2 YYNGEE. The CDR3 extends over 15 amino acids. The V gene end was trimmed by 4 bases and the J gene end by 2 bases; junction bases not matched to a gene: 6. The CDR3, as DNA: TGTGCCAGCAGCCCTCTAGCGGAGCCCTACAATGAGCAGTTCTTC. Translation gives CASSPLAEPYNEQFF.

V gene TRBV5-4 combines with J gene TRBJ2-3; 12 bases are shared with TRBD2. The CDR3 sequence is 16 residues long. J lost 2 bases, V lost 3 bases, and 4 bases had no gene match. Germline-derived CDR1 and CDR2 are SGHNT and YYREEE (reference sequence). CDR3 sequence: CASSSGLAGSTDTQYF. The CDR3 bases are TGTGCCAGCAGCTCCGGACTAGCGGGGTCCACAGATACGCAGTATTTT.

This sequence joins TRBV5-6 and TRBJ2-5, with 9 nucleotides matching TRBD1. Germline V gene sequence: CDR1 SGHDT, CDR2 YYEEEE. The CDR3 is 14 amino acids. Trimming cost V 2 bases and J 5 bases; bases outside gene matches: 4. As DNA, the CDR3 is TGTGCCAGCAGCTTATGGACAGGGGTGGAGACCCAGTACTTC. It specifies CASSLWTGVETQYF.

The chain uses TRBV7-3 and TRBJ2-7; D is undetermined. Germline CDR1 and CDR2: SGHTA and FQGTGA. V gave up 0 bases and J gave up 7 bases, with 13 bases separating them. This CDR3 spans 14 amino acids. The CDR3 here is CASSLTAGRSEQYF. CDR3 bases: TGTGCCAGCAGCTTAACAGCTGGACGGAGTGAGCAGTACTTC.

V gene TRBV27 combines with J gene TRBJ2-1, with D tentatively TRBD1 (6 bases). The V end lost 7 bases, the J end lost 4 bases, and 14 bases lay between the germline ends. The CDR3 contains 14 residues. Germline V gene data show CDR1 as MNHEY and CDR2 as SMNVEV (reference sequence). In DNA, the CDR3 is TGTGCCAGCACCCGCACCCAGGGGTACAATGAGCAGTTCTTC. Protein product: CASTRTQGYNEQFF.

This clone has just a few counts. This chain joins TRBV5-4 and TRBJ1-1, with unresolved D. V was pared by 3 bases and J by 2 bases, with 5 bases between. The length of the CDR3 is 12 residues. Per germline, CDR1 SGHNT and CDR2 YYREEE (reference sequence). The CDR3 DNA sequence: TGTGCCAGCAGCTCACCAAACACTGAAGCTTTCTTT. Its protein is CASSSPNTEAFF.

The rearrangement links TRBV4-1 to TRBJ1-1; D unclear. The V gene lost 2 bases and the J gene lost 1 base, with 11 bases spanning the gap. Looked up from germline, CDR1 is MGHRA and CDR2 is YSYEKL. The CDR3 has 15 residues. The CDR3 nucleotides are TGCGCCAGCAGCCAATCTTGGTGGGAGAACACTGAAGCTTTCTTT. Amino acids: CASSQSWWENTEAFF.

This chain links TRBV15 with TRBJ2-7; 8 bases line up with TRBD2. CDR1 is LNHNV and CDR2 is YYDKDF in the germline V gene (reference sequence). CDR3 length: 13 residues. The V and J ends lost 1 base and 7 bases, in that order; junction bases with no gene match: 3. CDR3: CATSRARLAEQYF. In DNA, the CDR3 is TGTGCCACCAGCAGAGCTCGACTAGCGGAGCAGTACTTC.

The chain joins TRBV5-4 to TRBJ2-3, with 8 bases lining up with TRBD1. The CDR3 extends over 15 amino acids. The V gene's germline CDR1 is SGHNT and CDR2 YYREEE (reference sequence). V trimming: 0 bases; J trimming: 2 bases; junction bases outside the gene matches: 2. The CDR3 sequence is CASSLGGQATDTQYF. Written as DNA, the CDR3 is TGTGCCAGCAGCTTGGGGGGACAGGCCACAGATACGCAGTATTTT.

This clone was found a few times. V and J are TRBV27 and TRBJ2-7; 10 bases align to TRBD1. Germline CDR1 and CDR2: MNHEY and SMNVEV (reference sequence). Trimming cost V 5 bases and J 6 bases; bases outside gene matches: 4. This CDR3 has 13 residues. CDR3 residues: CASSTRDRGEQYF. The CDR3, as DNA: TGTGCCAGCAGTACCCGGGACAGGGGCGAGCAGTACTTC.

The chain has TRBV5-4 and TRBJ2-5; D assignment may be TRBD1 or TRBD2 (6 bases each). The CDR3 consists of 14 residues. The V end lost 6 bases, the J end lost 1 base, and 13 bases lay between the germline ends. Germline CDR1 is SGHNT and CDR2 is YYREEE (reference sequence). The DNA of the CDR3 is TGTGCCAGCACTTTCGGGGGCCTCCAAGAGACCCAGTACTTC. This sequence encodes CASTFGGLQETQYF.